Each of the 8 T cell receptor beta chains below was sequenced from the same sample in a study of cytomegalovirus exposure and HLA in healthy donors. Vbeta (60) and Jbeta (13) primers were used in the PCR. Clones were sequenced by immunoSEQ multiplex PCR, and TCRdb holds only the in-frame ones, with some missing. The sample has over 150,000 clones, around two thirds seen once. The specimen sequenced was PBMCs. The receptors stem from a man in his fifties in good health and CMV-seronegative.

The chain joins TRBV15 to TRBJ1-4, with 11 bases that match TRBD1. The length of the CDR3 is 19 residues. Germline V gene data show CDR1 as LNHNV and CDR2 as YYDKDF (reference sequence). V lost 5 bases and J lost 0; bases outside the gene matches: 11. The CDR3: CATSLGDRGKSATNEKLFF. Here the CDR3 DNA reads TGTGCCACCAGCTTAGGGGACAGGGGGAAGTCTGCAACTAATGAAAAACTGTTTTTT.

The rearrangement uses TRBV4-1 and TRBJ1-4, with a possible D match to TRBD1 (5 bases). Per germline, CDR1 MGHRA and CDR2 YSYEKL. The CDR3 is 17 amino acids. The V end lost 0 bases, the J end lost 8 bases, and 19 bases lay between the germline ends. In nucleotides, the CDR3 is TGCGCCAGCAGCCAAGATCGGCAGGGAACGGTTAGGGAAAAACTGTTTTTT. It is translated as CASSQDRQGTVREKLFF.

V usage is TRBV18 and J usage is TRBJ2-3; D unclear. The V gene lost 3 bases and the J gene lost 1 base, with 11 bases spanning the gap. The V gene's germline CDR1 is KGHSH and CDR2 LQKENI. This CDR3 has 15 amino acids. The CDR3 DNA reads TGTGCCAGCTCACCCCGACCCGAGGGCACAGATACGCAGTATTTT. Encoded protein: CASSPRPEGTDTQYF.

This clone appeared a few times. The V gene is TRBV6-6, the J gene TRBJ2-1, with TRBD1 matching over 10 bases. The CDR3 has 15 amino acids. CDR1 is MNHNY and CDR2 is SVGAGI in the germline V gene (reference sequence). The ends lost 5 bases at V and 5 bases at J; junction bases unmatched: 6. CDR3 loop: CASSTGDRGNNEQFF. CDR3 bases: TGTGCCAGCAGTACTGGGGACAGGGGTAACAATGAGCAGTTCTTC.

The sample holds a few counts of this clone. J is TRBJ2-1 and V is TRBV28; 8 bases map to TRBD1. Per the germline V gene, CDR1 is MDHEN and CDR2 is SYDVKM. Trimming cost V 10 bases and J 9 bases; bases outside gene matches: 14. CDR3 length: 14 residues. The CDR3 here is CAIQFQGASGEQFF. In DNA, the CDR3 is TGTGCCATCCAGTTTCAGGGGGCATCGGGTGAGCAGTTCTTC.

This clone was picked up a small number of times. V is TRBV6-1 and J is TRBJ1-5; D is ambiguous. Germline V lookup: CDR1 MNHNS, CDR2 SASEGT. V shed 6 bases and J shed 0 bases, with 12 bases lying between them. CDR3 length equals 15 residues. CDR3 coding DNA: TGTGCCAGCAGGGGCACCGGCTATAGCAATCAGCCCCAGCATTTT. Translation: CASRGTGYSNQPQHF.

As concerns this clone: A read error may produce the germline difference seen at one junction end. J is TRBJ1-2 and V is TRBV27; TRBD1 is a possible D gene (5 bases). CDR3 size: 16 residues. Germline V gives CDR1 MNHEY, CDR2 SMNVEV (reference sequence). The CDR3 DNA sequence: TGTGCCAGCAATTTAGTGGGGGGGGACGAACGCTATGGCTACACCTTC. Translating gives CASNLVGGDERYGYTF.

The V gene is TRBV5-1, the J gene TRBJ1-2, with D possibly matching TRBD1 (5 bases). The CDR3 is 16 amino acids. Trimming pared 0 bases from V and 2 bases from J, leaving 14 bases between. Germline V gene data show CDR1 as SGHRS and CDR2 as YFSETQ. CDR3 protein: CASSLDRIIGNYGYTF. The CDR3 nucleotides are TGCGCCAGCAGCTTGGACAGGATAATAGGGAACTATGGCTACACCTTC.